Each of the 8 T cell receptor beta chains below was sequenced from the same sample in a study of cytomegalovirus exposure and HLA in healthy donors. The PCR was carried out with 60 Vbeta primers and 13 Jbeta primers. Some clones are missing from TCRdb's copy, which holds only in-frame ones; the method was immunoSEQ multiplex PCR. The data show more than 75,000 clones, roughly 70% seen once. The source material was PBMCs. The receptors here all came from a man aged 35-49 years in good health and CMV-seropositive.

This chain uses TRBV27 with TRBJ2-3; TRBD1 agrees at 7 bases. Germline lookup yields CDR1 MNHEY and CDR2 SMNVEV (reference sequence). J was trimmed by 4 bases and V by 11 bases; bases with no gene match: 9. CDR3 length equals 13 residues. The CDR3, as DNA: TGTGCCGCTGGGGGACAGTTATCAGATACGCAGTATTTT. Protein product: CAAGGQLSDTQYF.

The CDR3 DNA follows: TGTGCCAGTTCCGGACTAGCGGGGGGGCCGGGCGGGGAGCTGTTTTTT. It yields the protein CASSGLAGGPGGELFF. This chain connects TRBV2 to TRBJ2-2, with 15 bases fitting TRBD2. V lost 9 bases to trimming and J lost 7 bases; unmatched junction nucleotides: 9. The CDR3 is made up of 16 amino acids. Germline V CDR1 and CDR2: SNHLY, FYNNEI.

This chain links TRBV5-1 with TRBJ2-3; the D gene is possibly TRBD2 (8 bases). V lost 4 bases, J lost 0 bases, and 24 bases lay in between. This CDR3 contains 19 residues. Germline CDR1 SGHRS, CDR2 YFSETQ. The CDR3 region is CASSPQGRGAHLSTDTQYF. CDR3 DNA sequence: TGCGCCAGCAGCCCACAGGGGCGGGGGGCGCACTTAAGCACAGATACGCAGTATTTT.

The rearrangement uses TRBV5-1 and TRBJ2-7, with D unresolved. This CDR3 region has 14 residues. Germline values: CDR1 SGHRS, CDR2 YFSETQ. V shed 0 bases and J shed 3 bases, with 10 bases lying between them. The CDR3 spells CASSLGESHYEQYF. The CDR3, as DNA: TGCGCCAGCAGCTTGGGAGAGAGCCACTACGAGCAGTACTTC.

The V gene is TRBV5-1, the J gene TRBJ1-2, with TRBD1 identical over 8 bases. The CDR3 is made up of 14 amino acids. J was trimmed by 3 bases and V by 4 bases; bases with no gene match: 5. Germline V gene sequence: CDR1 SGHRS, CDR2 YFSETQ. CDR3 residues: CASSALTGDYGYTF. The CDR3 nucleotides read TGCGCCAGCAGCGCCCTGACAGGGGACTATGGCTACACCTTC. Together with reference TRBV5-1 and TRBJ1-2, the CDR3 gives the full variable domain: KAGVTQTPRYLIKTRGQQVTLSCSPISGHRSVSWYQQTPGQGLQFLFEYFSETQRNKGNFPGRFSGRQFSNSRSEMNVSTLELGDSALYLCASSALTGDYGYTFGSGTRLTVV.

In its sample, this clone was seen a few times. The V and J genes are TRBV5-1 and TRBJ1-2; TRBD1 is a possible D gene (6 bases). Trimming cost V 3 bases and J 8 bases, with 17 bases left between them. Germline V lookup: CDR1 SGHRS, CDR2 YFSETQ. CDR3 length: 14 amino acids. In nucleotides, the CDR3 is TGCGCCAGCAGCTCGACGGCAGGGGAGGGCGGCTACACCTTC. Translation: CASSSTAGEGGYTF.

This clone was seen more than once but under ten times. V and J are TRBV6-1 and TRBJ2-1; 8 bases are a match to TRBD1. With 4 bases clipped from V and 2 bases from J, the junction kept 7 bases outside the gene matches. The germline V gene has CDR1 MNHNS and CDR2 SASEGT. This CDR3 contains 16 residues. The CDR3: CASSGGRQGTYNEQFF. In DNA form, the CDR3 reads TGTGCCAGCAGTGGGGGTCGACAGGGGACCTACAATGAGCAGTTCTTC.

The CDR3 DNA reads as TGCGCCAGCAGCCACGCCCCTACAGGGGCTAATGAAAAACTGTTTTTT. This encodes CASSHAPTGANEKLFF. The rearrangement uses TRBV4-1 and TRBJ1-4; 7 nucleotides line up with TRBD1. The V gene end was trimmed by 3 bases and the J gene end by 3 bases; junction bases not matched to a gene: 7. The CDR3 covers 16 residues. Germline V gives CDR1 MGHRA, CDR2 YSYEKL.